This TCR beta chain was captured in a study of patients and donors after allogeneic stem cell transplantation. The CDR3 is made up of 15 amino acids. Germline loops: CDR1 GTSNPN, CDR2 SVGIG (reference sequence). The ends were cut back, 3 bases at V and 0 bases at J, with 12 bases in the middle. TCRdb itself ran the RT-PCR reads through MiXCR, one entry per CDR3 protein. The sample shows 400,000 to 450,000 distinct CDR3 sequences, 16% of them seen only once. Input material: blood, either unsorted or a sorted T cell fraction (not recorded which). The chain has TRBV30 and TRBJ1-5; D is perhaps TRBD1 (6 bases). The sequence came from a human donor who was either an allogeneic HSCT recipient or a stem cell or donor lymphocyte infusion donor (not recorded which). It is not recorded whose cells these are; they may come from a transplant donor. For the CDR3, the DNA is TGTGCCTGGAGCGATGGACAGCATAGCAATCAGCCCCAGCATTTT. As protein: CAWSDGQHSNQPQHF.